This T cell receptor (beta chain) was sequenced for a study of OX40 agonist ivuxolimab in advanced cancers. Study-level background: 30% to 40% of patients had received prior checkpoint inhibitor therapy. The study's findings and limits: Relative to CD4+, CD8+ T cells held more expanded clones on average. At 0.1 to 3.0 mg/kg, CD4+ and CD8+ blood T cells expanded clonally by week 6.

Germline lookup yields CDR1 SGHVS and CDR2 FNYEAQ. The CDR3 spans 17 residues. Losses at the gene ends were 2 bases for V and 4 bases for J; bases not matched to a gene: 10. Here immunoSEQ multiplex PCR was the method, and the copy in TCRdb shows in-frame clones only, minus some. The sample includes about 18,000 clones, about 80% of them seen just once. About this clone: The antigen remains unidentified.

This TCR came from an adult with an advanced solid tumor such as melanoma, head and neck, liver or kidney cancer. The sample consisted of CD4+ or CD8+ T cells sorted from blood, taken in a trial of the OX40 agonist ivuxolimab. The chain has TRBV7-6 and TRBJ2-3; 9 bases line up with TRBD2. The CDR3 DNA reads TGTGCCAGCAGCTTATTTGCGGGAGGGCCTGGGGCAGATACGCAGTATTTT. This encodes CASSLFAGGPGADTQYF.